Listed below are T cell receptor beta chains from one sample, sequenced in a study of T cell repertoires in cytomegalovirus infection. TCRdb re-called the reads with MiXCR, one entry per CDR3 protein. Here the sample spans about 51,000 distinct CDR3 sequences, around 18% being singletons. No antigen has been assigned to these receptors. The starting material was CD8+ T cells from cultured PBMCs, obtained from culture after CMV antigen stimulation. These receptors all come from a human donor in good health (CMV status not recorded). Some clones in this sample may be carry-over from other donors' samples. The CDR3 runs from the conserved cysteine through the conserved F or W. A D gene is named only where the DNA matches it firmly. Only part of the rows carry a size: once, few, many, or a class if the clone is expanded.

v_gene	abundance	j_gene	d_gene	CDR3nt	CDR3aa
TRBV28	.	TRBJ2-1	TRBD2	TGTGCCACCGAGTCGGGACTAGACAATGAGCAGTTCTTC	CATESGLDNEQFF
TRBV6-1	.	TRBJ2-1	TRBD2	TGTGCCAGCACTGGAGGACTAGCGGGATACAATGAGCAGTTCTTC	CASTGGLAGYNEQFF
TRBV7-8	few	TRBJ2-5	TRBD2	TGTGCCAGCAGCTTAATCCTAGCGGGAGGGGGGGTCCAAGAGACCCAGTACTTC	CASSLILAGGGVQETQYF
TRBV28	.	TRBJ2-1	TRBD2	TGTGCCAGCAGTGACCGACTAGCGGGGGGGGATGAGCAGTTCTTC	CASSDRLAGGDEQFF
TRBV6-6	.	TRBJ2-1	TRBD2	TGTGCCAGCAGCACTAGCGGGGGGTGGAATGAGCAGTTCTTC	CASSTSGGWNEQFF
TRBV27	.	TRBJ1-1	.	TGTGCCAGCAGTTTATCAATAGGGACTGAAGCTTTCTTT	CASSLSIGTEAFF
TRBV27	few	TRBJ2-1	.	TGTGCCAGCAGTCCCCAAACCCGGGCAGGGCATTACAATGAGCAGTTCTTC	CASSPQTRAGHYNEQFF
TRBV20-1	.	TRBJ2-1	TRBD2	TGCAGTGCCGGGACTAGCGGGAGGGCCACCTACAATGAGCAGTTCTTC	CSAGTSGRATYNEQFF
TRBV20-1	few	TRBJ2-1	TRBD2	TGCAGTGCTAGAGATCGGTCTAGCGGGGGGAATGAGCAGTTCTTC	CSARDRSSGGNEQFF
TRBV27	.	TRBJ2-3	.	TGTGCCAGCAGCCCCGAGAGGGTAACGCAGTATTTT	CASSPERVTQYF
TRBV6-1	.	TRBJ2-7	.	TGTGCCACCAGTCAAGGCTACGAGCAGTACTTC	CATSQGYEQYF
TRBV11-2	.	TRBJ2-7	.	TGTGCCAGCAGCTTAGGACCTATCTACGAGCAGTACTTC	CASSLGPIYEQYF
TRBV5-6	.	TRBJ1-1	.	TGTGCCAGCAGTTTTTCGAACACTGAAGCTTTCTTT	CASSFSNTEAFF
TRBV12-3/TRBV12-4	few	TRBJ2-3	.	TGTGCCAGCAGTTTATTTTTACCCAGCACAGATACGCAGTATTTT	CASSLFLPSTDTQYF
TRBV5-5	.	TRBJ2-1	TRBD1	TGTGCCAGCAGCTTTACAGGGGGCGGTGAGCAGTTCTTC	CASSFTGGGEQFF
TRBV7-3	.	TRBJ1-1	.	TGTGCCAGCAGCTTAACGGGCAACCCTGGGACTGAAGCTTTCTTT	CASSLTGNPGTEAFF
TRBV4-3	.	TRBJ1-3	.	TGCGCCAGCAGCCAAGATATCATAAGCTCTGGAAACACCATATATTTT	CASSQDIISSGNTIYF
TRBV20-1	.	TRBJ1-1	TRBD1	TGCAGTGCTTGGGACAGCTACACTGAAGCTTTCTTT	CSAWDSYTEAFF
TRBV7-8	.	TRBJ2-5	.	TGTGCCAGCAGCTTAGTAAACAGGGGAGGAGACTTC	CASSLVNRGGDF
TRBV19	.	TRBJ2-1	TRBD1	TGTGCCAGTAGTATCGGGACAGGGGGCCTTGAGCAGTTCTTC	CASSIGTGGLEQFF
TRBV7-9	once	TRBJ1-1	.	TGTGCCAGCAGTTACTCCTCCGGGACAGAAGCTTTCTTT	CASSYSSGTEAFF
TRBV27	.	TRBJ2-3	.	TGTGCCAGCAGTTGGGACCTCGGAGGGGAAGATACGCAGTATTTT	CASSWDLGGEDTQYF
TRBV12-3/TRBV12-4	few	TRBJ2-1	TRBD2	TGTGCCAGCACCCCCCTAGCGGGGAAGAACAATGAGCAGTTCTTC	CASTPLAGKNNEQFF
TRBV11-2	.	TRBJ2-1	TRBD2	TGTGCCAGCAGCTCAAGGACTAGCGGGATATACAATGAGCAGTTCTTC	CASSSRTSGIYNEQFF
TRBV28	.	TRBJ2-7	.	TGTGCCAGCAGCCTGGTCTCCTCGGGCGAGCAGTACTTC	CASSLVSSGEQYF
TRBV28	.	TRBJ2-5	.	TGTGCCAGCAGTAGATGGGCGGATGGAGGAGAGACCCAGTACTTC	CASSRWADGGETQYF
TRBV7-2	.	TRBJ2-1	.	TGTGCCAGCAGCTCGGGACGACACTACAATGAGCAGTTCTTC	CASSSGRHYNEQFF
TRBV18	.	TRBJ1-5	TRBD1	TGTGCCAGCTCACCTGACAGGGGGAATCAGCCCCAGCATTTT	CASSPDRGNQPQHF
TRBV7-2	few	TRBJ2-3	.	TGTGCCAGCAGCTTGTATGGCGGGAGCACAGATACGCAGTATTTT	CASSLYGGSTDTQYF
TRBV7-2	.	TRBJ1-6	.	TGTGCCAGCAGCTTCCTAGAGTACAATTCACCCCTCCACTTT	CASSFLEYNSPLHF
TRBV4-1	.	TRBJ1-2	.	TGCGCCAGCAGCCAAGATGGTAGCACCTTCCTTAACTATGGCTACACCTTC	CASSQDGSTFLNYGYTF
TRBV7-6	.	TRBJ2-1	.	TGTGCCAGCAGCCCCGGACTCAGTGAGCAGTTCTTC	CASSPGLSEQFF
TRBV20-1	.	TRBJ2-1	.	TGCAGTGCGAAAACCTACAATGAGCAGTTCTTC	CSAKTYNEQFF
TRBV6-1	.	TRBJ1-6	.	TGTGCCAGCAGTGAAGTCGTTCGGGCCGCGGGTTCACCCCTCCACTTT	CASSEVVRAAGSPLHF
TRBV7-2	.	TRBJ2-1	.	TGTGCCAGCAGTTTGGACTCAGAAGCCTACTCCTACAATGAGCAGTTCTTC	CASSLDSEAYSYNEQFF
TRBV12-3/TRBV12-4	few	TRBJ1-2	.	TGTGCCAGCAGTCCAGGGACGTTGGATGGCTACACCTTC	CASSPGTLDGYTF
TRBV27	.	TRBJ2-5	.	TGTGCCAGCAGTTCCCATACCACCCGGGAGACCCAGTACTTC	CASSSHTTRETQYF
TRBV12-3/TRBV12-4	few	TRBJ2-7	.	TGTGCCAGCAGTGGGCCCCGGGACGGAGACTACGAGCAGTACTTC	CASSGPRDGDYEQYF
TRBV11-2	few	TRBJ2-1	.	TGTGCCAGCAGAAGAGACAGCTCCTACAATGAGCAGTTCTTC	CASRRDSSYNEQFF
TRBV12-3/TRBV12-4	many	TRBJ2-7	.	TGTGCCAGCAGTTTAGGGGTTTTCGAGCAGTACTTC	CASSLGVFEQYF
TRBV12-3/TRBV12-4	.	TRBJ1-5	.	TGTGCCAGCAGTTTAAGGGGTGGGCAGCCCCAGCATTTT	CASSLRGGQPQHF
TRBV7-9	.	TRBJ2-7	TRBD2	TGTGCCAGCAGCCCGCGGAGGGCTAGCGGAGCCTACGAGCAGTACTTC	CASSPRRASGAYEQYF
TRBV7-9	.	TRBJ2-1	TRBD1	TGTGCCAGCAGCCACCCGACAGGGTATGAGCAGTTCTTC	CASSHPTGYEQFF
TRBV7-2	few	TRBJ1-2	TRBD1	TGTGCCAGCAGTTTGTCGGGACAGGCCCCAGAGGGGAATGGCTACACCTTC	CASSLSGQAPEGNGYTF
TRBV6-1	many	TRBJ1-6	.	TGTGCCAGCAGTGGAGAGGGACGTTCTAATTCACCCCTCCACTTT	CASSGEGRSNSPLHF
TRBV7-2	.	TRBJ2-3	TRBD2	TGTGCCAGCAGCACTAGCGGGGGGAATACGCAGTATTTT	CASSTSGGNTQYF